This T cell receptor (beta chain) is from a study of cytomegalovirus exposure and HLA in healthy donors. Study outcomes and limitations: Data from an earlier analysis indicated that most TCR beta V segments were productive either about 87% or about 30% of the time. Indistinguishable V segments, including TRBV6-2 and TRBV6-3, were excluded. Information on immune exposure was restricted to one variable (CMV serostatus).

This CDR3 region has 17 residues. Regarding this clone: The target antigen is unknown.

The study ran its PCR with 60 Vbeta and 13 Jbeta primers. Assay: immunoSEQ multiplex PCR; the TCRdb copy retains only in-frame clones and omits some. The sample contains 150,000 or so clones, around 79% of which appear only once. Sequences were obtained from PBMCs. This receptor was obtained from a male donor in good health and CMV-seronegative. The chain couples TRBV23-1 to TRBJ2-6; TRBD1 matches at 9 bases. TRBV23-1 is known as an ORF, though its function is uncertain. CDR3: CYQGRDRAPVGANVLTF. The CDR3, as DNA: TGCTACCAGGGCCGGGACAGGGCCCCAGTTGGGGCCAACGTCCTGACTTTC.